The sequence of this T cell receptor beta chain was determined in a study of T cells after yellow fever vaccination. Regarding the study as a whole: Among primary-vaccination clones, most reappeared after the booster, at around 97% for CD4 and under 90% for CD8.

This clonotype was recorded at least ten times. The germline V gene has CDR1 MNHEY and CDR2 SVGAGI. V was cut by 6 bases and J by 4 bases, with 12 bases left in between. This CDR3 is 13 amino acids long. One entry per CDR3 protein results from TCRdb running MiXCR on the 5' RACE reads. Of 25,000 or so distinct CDR3 sequences detected, approximately 4.8% appear once; the ten largest clones hold 38%. This TCR was sampled from a man between 18 and 29 years old who received the YFV17D yellow fever vaccine. The sequencing used PBMCs, either bulk or a sorted T-cell subset (CD4+, CD8+, memory, or dextramer-sorted; not recorded which), collected on the day of the yellow fever booster vaccination. J is TRBJ1-2 and V is TRBV6-5; the D gene is possibly TRBD1 (6 bases). The CDR3 DNA sequence: TGTGCCAGCAGAGCCGGACAGTTCTATGGCTACACCTTC. Protein sequence: CASRAGQFYGYTF.